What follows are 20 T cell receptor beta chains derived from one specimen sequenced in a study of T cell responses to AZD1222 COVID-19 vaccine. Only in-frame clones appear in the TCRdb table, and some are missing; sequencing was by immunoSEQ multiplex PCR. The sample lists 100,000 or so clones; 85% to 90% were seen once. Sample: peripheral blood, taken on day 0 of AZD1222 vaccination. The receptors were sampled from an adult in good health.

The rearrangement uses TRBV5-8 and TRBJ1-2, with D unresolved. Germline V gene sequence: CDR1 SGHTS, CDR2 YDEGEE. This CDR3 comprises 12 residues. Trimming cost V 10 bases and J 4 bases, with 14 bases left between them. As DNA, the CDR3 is TGTGCCCCTACGAGGAGTCCCTATGGCTACACCTTC. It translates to CAPTRSPYGYTF.

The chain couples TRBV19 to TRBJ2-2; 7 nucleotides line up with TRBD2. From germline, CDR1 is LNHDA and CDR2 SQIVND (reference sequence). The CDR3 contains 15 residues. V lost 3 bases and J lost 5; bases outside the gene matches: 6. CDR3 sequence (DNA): TGTGCCAGTAGTATTCTGGGGGGGAGTACCGGGGAGCTGTTTTTT. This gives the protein CASSILGGSTGELFF.

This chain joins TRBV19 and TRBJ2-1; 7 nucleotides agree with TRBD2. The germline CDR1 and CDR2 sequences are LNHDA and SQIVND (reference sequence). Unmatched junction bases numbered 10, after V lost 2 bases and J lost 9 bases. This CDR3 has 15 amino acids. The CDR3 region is CASSITGGSESEQFF. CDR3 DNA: TGTGCCAGTAGTATAACAGGCGGGAGTGAAAGTGAGCAGTTCTTC.

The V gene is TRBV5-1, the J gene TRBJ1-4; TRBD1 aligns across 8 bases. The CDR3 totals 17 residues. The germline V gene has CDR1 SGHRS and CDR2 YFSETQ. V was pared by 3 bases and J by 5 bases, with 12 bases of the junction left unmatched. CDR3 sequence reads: CASSYASGGAGNEKLFF. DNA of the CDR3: TGCGCCAGCAGCTACGCCTCAGGGGGCGCGGGGAATGAAAAACTGTTTTTT.

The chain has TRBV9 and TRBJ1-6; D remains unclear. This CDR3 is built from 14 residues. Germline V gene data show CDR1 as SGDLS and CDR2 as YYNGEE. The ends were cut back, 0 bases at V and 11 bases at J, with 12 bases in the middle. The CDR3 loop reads CASSVGDRGTPLHF. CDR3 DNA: TGTGCCAGCAGCGTAGGAGATCGGGGTACACCCCTCCACTTT. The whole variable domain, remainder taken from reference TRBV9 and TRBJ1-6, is DSGVTQTPKHLITATGQRVTLRCSPRSGDLSVYWYQQSLDQGLQFLIQYYNGEERAKGNILERFSAQQFPDLHSELNLSSLELGDSALYFCASSVGDRGTPLHFGNGTRLTVT.

The CDR3 nucleotides read TGCGCCAGCAGCTTGGCGGTAGGGGGCCCTGAAGCTTTCTTT. Translation gives CASSLAVGGPEAFF. This chain uses TRBV5-1 with TRBJ1-1; 7 bases fit TRBD1. J was trimmed by 6 bases and V by 0 bases; bases with no gene match: 5. The CDR3 covers 14 residues. Germline V gene lookup returns CDR1 SGHRS and CDR2 YFSETQ.

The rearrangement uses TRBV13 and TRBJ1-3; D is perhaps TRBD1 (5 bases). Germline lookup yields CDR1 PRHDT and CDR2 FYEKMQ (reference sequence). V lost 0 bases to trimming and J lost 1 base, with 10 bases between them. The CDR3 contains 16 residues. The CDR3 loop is CASSLGRGKSGNTIYF. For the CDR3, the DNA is TGTGCCAGCAGCTTAGGGAGGGGTAAATCTGGAAACACCATATATTTT.

This chain's CDR3 is CASLKVGNEQFF. CDR3 sequence (DNA): TGTGCCAGCCTAAAGGTTGGGAATGAGCAGTTCTTC. The V call is TRBV2, the J call TRBJ2-1; the D is unclear. Trimming stripped 8 bases from V and 7 bases from J, with 12 bases between. The V gene's germline CDR1 is SNHLY and CDR2 FYNNEI. The CDR3 runs 12 residues.

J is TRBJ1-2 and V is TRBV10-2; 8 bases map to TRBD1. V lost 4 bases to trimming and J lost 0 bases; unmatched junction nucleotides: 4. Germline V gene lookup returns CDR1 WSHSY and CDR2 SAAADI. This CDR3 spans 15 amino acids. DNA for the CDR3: TGCGCCAGCAGTGCGTCGACAGGGGCTAACTATGGCTACACCTTC. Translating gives CASSASTGANYGYTF.

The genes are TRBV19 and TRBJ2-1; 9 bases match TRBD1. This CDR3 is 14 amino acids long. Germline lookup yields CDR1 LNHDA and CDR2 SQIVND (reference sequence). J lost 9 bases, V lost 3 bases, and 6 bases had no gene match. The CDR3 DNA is TGTGCCAGTAGTATGACAGGGGGATACGGTGAGCAGTTCTTC. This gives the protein CASSMTGGYGEQFF.

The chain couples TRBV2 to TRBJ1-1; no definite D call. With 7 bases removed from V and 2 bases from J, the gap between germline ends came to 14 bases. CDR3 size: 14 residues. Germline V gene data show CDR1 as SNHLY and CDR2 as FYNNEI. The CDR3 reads CASIIQILNTEAFF. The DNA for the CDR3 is TGTGCCAGCATTATCCAGATTCTAAACACTGAAGCTTTCTTT.

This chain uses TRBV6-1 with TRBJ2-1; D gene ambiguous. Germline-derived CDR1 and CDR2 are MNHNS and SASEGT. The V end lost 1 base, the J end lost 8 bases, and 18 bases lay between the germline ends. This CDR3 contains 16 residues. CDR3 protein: CASSEVLSPQRDEQFF. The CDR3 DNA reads TGTGCCAGCAGTGAAGTGCTTAGCCCCCAGCGAGATGAGCAGTTCTTC.

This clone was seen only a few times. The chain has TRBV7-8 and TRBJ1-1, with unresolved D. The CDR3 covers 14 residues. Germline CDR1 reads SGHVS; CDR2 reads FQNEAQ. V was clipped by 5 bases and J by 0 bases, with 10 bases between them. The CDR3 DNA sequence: TGTGCCAGCAGCGCCATGACGGTGAACACTGAAGCTTTCTTT. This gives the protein CASSAMTVNTEAFF.

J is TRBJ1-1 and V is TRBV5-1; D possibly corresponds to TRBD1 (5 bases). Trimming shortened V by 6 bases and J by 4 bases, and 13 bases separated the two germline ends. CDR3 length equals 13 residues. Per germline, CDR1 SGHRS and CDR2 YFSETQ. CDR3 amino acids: CASTADGGTEAFF. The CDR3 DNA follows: TGCGCCAGCACCGCGGATGGGGGCACTGAAGCTTTCTTT.

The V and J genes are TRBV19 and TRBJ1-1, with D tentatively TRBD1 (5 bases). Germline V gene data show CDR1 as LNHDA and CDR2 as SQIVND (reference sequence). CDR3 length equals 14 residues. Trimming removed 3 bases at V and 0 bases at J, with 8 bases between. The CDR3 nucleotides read TGTGCCAGTAGTATGGGACTGCTGAACACTGAAGCTTTCTTT. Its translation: CASSMGLLNTEAFF.

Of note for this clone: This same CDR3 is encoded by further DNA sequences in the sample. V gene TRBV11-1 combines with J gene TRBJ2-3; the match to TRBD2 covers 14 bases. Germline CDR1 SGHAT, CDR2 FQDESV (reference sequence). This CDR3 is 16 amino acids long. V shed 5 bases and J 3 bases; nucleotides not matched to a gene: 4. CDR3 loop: CASSLGLAGETDTQYF. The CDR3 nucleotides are TGTGCCAGCAGCCTGGGACTAGCGGGAGAAACAGATACGCAGTATTTT.

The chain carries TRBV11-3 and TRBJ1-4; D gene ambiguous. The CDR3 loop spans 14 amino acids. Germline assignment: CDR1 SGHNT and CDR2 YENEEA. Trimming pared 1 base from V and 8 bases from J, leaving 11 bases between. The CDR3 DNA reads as TGTGCCAGCAGCTTAGGTCCTAGTGGGGAAAAACTGTTTTTT. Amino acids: CASSLGPSGEKLFF. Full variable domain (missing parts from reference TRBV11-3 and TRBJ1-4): EAGVVQSPRYKIIEKKQPVAFWCNPISGHNTLYWYLQNLGQGPELLIRYENEEAVDDSQLPKDRFSAERLKGVDSTLKIQPAELGDSAVYLCASSLGPSGEKLFFGSGTQLSVL.

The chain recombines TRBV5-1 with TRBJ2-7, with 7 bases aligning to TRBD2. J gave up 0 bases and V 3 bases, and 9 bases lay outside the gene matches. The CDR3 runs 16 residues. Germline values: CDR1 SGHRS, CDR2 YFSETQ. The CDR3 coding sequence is TGCGCCAGCAGCTATGGGCTAGCGGAGAGCTCCTACGAGCAGTACTTC. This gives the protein CASSYGLAESSYEQYF.

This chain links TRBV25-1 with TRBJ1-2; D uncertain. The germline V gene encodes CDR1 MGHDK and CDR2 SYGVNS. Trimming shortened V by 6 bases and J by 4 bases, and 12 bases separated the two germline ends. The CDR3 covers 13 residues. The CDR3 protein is CASSDGIVYGYTF. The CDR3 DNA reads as TGTGCCAGCAGCGATGGGATTGTCTATGGCTACACCTTC.

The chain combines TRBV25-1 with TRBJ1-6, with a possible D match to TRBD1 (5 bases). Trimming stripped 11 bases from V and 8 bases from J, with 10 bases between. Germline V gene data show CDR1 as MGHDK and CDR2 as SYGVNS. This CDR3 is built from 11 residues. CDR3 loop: CAAGDDSPLHF. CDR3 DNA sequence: TGTGCCGCGGGGGACGATTCACCCCTCCACTTT.